This T cell receptor (beta chain) was documented in a study of T-cell memory formation after mild COVID-19. Whole-study findings and limits: Clones contracting across day 15 to 85 had a balanced CD4/CD8 profile; later expanding clones leaned CD4+. Mainly in CM and EM were contracting CD4+ clones; CD8+ were in EMRA. Memory cells collected pre-infection included some clones that later responded, suggesting cross-reactive memory joined.

The CDR3 length is 13 residues. Germline CDR1 and CDR2: LGHDT and YNNKEL (reference sequence). Trimming took 4 bases from V and 3 from J, leaving 9 bases between them. This clonotype was found a few times. Its antigen is as yet unknown. TCRalpha and TCRbeta libraries used 5'RACE with constant-segment primers and UMIs. TCRdb fed the 5' RACE reads into MiXCR, producing one record per CDR3 protein. The profile covers under 450,000 distinct CDR3 sequences, with over 13% appearing a single time and around a fifth taken by the ten largest. The sample consisted of PBMCs or a T cell subset sorted from them (not recorded which). This receptor was taken from a man between 18 and 35 years old who had mild COVID-19 (a few samples of this study predate the infection). Cell type and time point are not known. V and J are TRBV3-1 and TRBJ1-1, with D unclear. CDR3 in DNA: TGTGCCAGCAGCCGGAATGATGACACTGAAGCTTTCTTT. This encodes CASSRNDDTEAFF.